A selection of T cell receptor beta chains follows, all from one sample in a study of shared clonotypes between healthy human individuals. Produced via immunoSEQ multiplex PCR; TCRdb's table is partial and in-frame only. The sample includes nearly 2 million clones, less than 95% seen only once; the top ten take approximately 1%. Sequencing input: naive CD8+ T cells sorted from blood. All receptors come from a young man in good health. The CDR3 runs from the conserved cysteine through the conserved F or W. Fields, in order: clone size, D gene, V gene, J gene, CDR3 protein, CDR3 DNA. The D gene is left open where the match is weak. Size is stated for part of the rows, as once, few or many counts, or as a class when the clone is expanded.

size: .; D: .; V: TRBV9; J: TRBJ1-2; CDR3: CASSANPGGADYGYTF; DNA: TGTGCCAGCAGCGCGAATCCCGGGGGCGCAGACTATGGCTACACCTTC
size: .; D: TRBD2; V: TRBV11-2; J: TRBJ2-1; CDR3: CASSLEAGGTYNEQFF; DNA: TGTGCCAGCAGCTTAGAAGCGGGAGGGACCTACAATGAGCAGTTCTTC
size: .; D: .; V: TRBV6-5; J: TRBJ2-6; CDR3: CASGAFSGANVLTF; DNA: TGTGCCAGCGGTGCCTTTTCTGGGGCCAACGTCCTGACTTTC
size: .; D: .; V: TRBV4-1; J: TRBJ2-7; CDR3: CASSQESWGSSYEQYF; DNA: TGCGCCAGCAGCCAAGAGTCGTGGGGAAGCTCCTACGAGCAGTACTTC
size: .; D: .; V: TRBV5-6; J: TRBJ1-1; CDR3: CASSYGVLEAFF; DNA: TGTGCCAGCAGCTACGGCGTTCTTGAAGCTTTCTTT
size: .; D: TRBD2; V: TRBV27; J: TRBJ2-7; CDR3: CASSLTGGGPAYEQYF; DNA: TGTGCCAGCAGTTTGACAGGCGGGGGGCCGGCCTACGAGCAGTACTTC
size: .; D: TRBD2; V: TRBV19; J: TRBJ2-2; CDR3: CASGPGLASGELFF; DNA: TGTGCCAGTGGACCGGGACTAGCGTCCGGGGAGCTGTTTTTT
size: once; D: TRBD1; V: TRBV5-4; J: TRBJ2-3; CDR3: CASSRPGTGFTDTQYF; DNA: TGTGCCAGCAGCAGGCCGGGGACAGGGTTCACAGATACGCAGTATTTT
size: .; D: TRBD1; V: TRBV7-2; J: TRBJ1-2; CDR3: CASSSRTGYGYTF; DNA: TGTGCCAGCAGCTCAAGGACAGGGTATGGCTACACCTTC
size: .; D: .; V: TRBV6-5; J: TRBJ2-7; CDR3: CASSPSSSTPYEQYF; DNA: TGTGCCAGCAGTCCCTCCTCTAGCACCCCCTACGAGCAGTACTTC
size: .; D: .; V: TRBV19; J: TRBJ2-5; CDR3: CASSMDLEETQYF; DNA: TGTGCCAGTAGTATGGACTTAGAAGAGACCCAGTACTTC
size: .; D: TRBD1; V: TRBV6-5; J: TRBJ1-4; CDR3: CASSYGQGQNEKLFF; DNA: TGTGCCAGCAGTTACGGACAGGGACAAAATGAAAAACTGTTTTTT
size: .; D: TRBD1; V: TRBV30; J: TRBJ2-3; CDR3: CAWSSSGGSDTQYF; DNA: TGTGCCTGGAGTTCCTCAGGGGGTTCAGATACGCAGTATTTT
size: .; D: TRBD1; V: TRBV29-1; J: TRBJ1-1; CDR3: CSVVGTGGRTEAFF; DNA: TGCAGCGTTGTTGGGACAGGGGGGAGGACTGAAGCTTTCTTT
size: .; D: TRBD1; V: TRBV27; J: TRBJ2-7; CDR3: CASSTGADYEQYF; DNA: TGTGCCAGCAGTACAGGGGCCGACTACGAGCAGTACTTC
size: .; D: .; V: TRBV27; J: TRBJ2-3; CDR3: CASSLFAGTSTDTQYF; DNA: TGTGCCAGCAGTTTATTTGCGGGGACTAGCACAGATACGCAGTATTTT
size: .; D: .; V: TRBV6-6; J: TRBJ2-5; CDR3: CASSLGHDQETQYF; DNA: TGTGCCAGCAGTTTGGGACACGACCAAGAGACCCAGTACTTC
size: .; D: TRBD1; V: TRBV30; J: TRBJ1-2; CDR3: CAWEYRGPENGYTF; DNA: TGTGCCTGGGAATACAGGGGGCCGGAGAATGGCTACACCTTC
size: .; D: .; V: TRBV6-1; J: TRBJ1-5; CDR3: CASSEAPRGYNQPQHF; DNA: TGTGCCAGCAGTGAAGCGCCCCGGGGATACAATCAGCCCCAGCATTTT
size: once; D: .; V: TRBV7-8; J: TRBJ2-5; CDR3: CASSLLRERDETQYF; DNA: TGTGCCAGCAGCTTACTACGGGAGAGGGATGAGACCCAGTACTTC
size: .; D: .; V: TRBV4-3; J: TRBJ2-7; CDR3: CASSYSEGPNEQYF; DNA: TGCGCCAGCAGCTATTCAGAGGGTCCCAACGAGCAGTACTTC
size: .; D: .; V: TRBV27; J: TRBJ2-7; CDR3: CASRVDNRHEQYF; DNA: TGTGCCAGCAGGGTTGACAATCGCCACGAGCAGTACTTC
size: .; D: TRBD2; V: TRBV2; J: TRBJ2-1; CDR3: CASTLSGGEGEEQFF; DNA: TGTGCCAGCACCCTTAGCGGGGGGGAAGGGGAGGAGCAGTTCTTC
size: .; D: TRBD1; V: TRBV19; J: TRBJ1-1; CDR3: CASIHLEGANTEAFF; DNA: TGTGCCAGTATCCACCTTGAGGGGGCGAACACTGAAGCTTTCTTT
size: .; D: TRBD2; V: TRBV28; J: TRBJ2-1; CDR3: CASRIILAGDNNEQFF; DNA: TGTGCCAGCAGAATCATACTAGCGGGGGATAACAATGAGCAGTTCTTC
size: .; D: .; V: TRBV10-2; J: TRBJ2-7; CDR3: CASSESGQGKHEQYF; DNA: TGCGCCAGCAGTGAGTCGGGTCAGGGCAAACACGAGCAGTACTTC
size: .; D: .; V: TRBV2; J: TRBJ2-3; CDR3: CASTREFSTDTQYF; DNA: TGTGCCAGCACACGGGAGTTCTCCACAGATACGCAGTATTTT
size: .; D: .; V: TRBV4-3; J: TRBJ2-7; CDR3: CASSHRRGWTDDYEQYF; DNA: TGCGCCAGCAGCCACCGCCGGGGGTGGACGGATGACTACGAGCAGTACTTC
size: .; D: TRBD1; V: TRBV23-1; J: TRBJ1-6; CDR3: CASSLRGRGRSPLHF; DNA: TGCGCCAGCAGTCTCAGGGGGCGGGGGCGATCACCCCTCCACTTT
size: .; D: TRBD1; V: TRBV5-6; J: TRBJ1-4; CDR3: CASSLGGTGKIEKLFF; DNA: TGTGCCAGCAGCTTGGGTGGGACAGGGAAGATCGAAAAACTGTTTTTT
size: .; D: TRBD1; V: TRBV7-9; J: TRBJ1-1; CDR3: CASSPGQGVYTEAFF; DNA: TGTGCCAGCAGCCCGGGACAGGGGGTATATACTGAAGCTTTCTTT
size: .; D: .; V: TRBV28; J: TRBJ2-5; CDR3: CATALQGIFGETQYF; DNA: TGTGCCACTGCTCTACAGGGAATTTTTGGAGAGACCCAGTACTTC
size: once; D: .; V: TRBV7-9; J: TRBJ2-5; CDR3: CASSLGPGLLQETQYF; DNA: TGTGCCAGCAGCTTAGGGCCAGGCCTGCTCCAAGAGACCCAGTACTTC
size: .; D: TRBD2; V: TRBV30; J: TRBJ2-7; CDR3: CAWSRLAAYEQYF; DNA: TGTGCCTGGAGTCGGCTAGCGGCCTACGAGCAGTACTTC
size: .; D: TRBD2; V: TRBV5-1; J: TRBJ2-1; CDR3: CASSLIGLAVTYNEQFF; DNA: TGCGCCAGCAGCTTGATCGGACTAGCGGTTACCTACAATGAGCAGTTCTTC
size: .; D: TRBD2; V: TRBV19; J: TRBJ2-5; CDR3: CASSITTGGLETQYF; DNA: TGTGCCAGTAGTATTACTACGGGGGGGCTTGAGACCCAGTACTTC
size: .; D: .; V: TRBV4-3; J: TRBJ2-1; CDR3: CASSQDGVSSYNEQFF; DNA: TGCGCCAGCAGCCAAGATGGTGTGAGCTCCTACAATGAGCAGTTCTTC
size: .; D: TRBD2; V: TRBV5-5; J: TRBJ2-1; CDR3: CASSPSGNYNEQFF; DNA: TGTGCCAGCAGCCCGAGCGGGAACTACAATGAGCAGTTCTTC
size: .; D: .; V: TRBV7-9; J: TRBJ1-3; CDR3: CASHGPGGTREWNTIYF; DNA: TGTGCCAGCCATGGTCCGGGGGGAACAAGGGAATGGAACACCATATATTTT
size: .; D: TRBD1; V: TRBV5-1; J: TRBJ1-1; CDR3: CASSSQGPNTEAFF; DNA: TGCGCCAGCAGCTCACAGGGGCCGAACACTGAAGCTTTCTTT
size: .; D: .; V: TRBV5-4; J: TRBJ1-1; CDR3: CASSLVEGGTEAFF; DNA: TGTGCCAGCAGCTTGGTGGAGGGAGGGACTGAAGCTTTCTTT
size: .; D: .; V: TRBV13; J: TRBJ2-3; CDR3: CASDLRGAEDTQYF; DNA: TGTGCCAGTGATCTCCGGGGGGCGGAAGATACGCAGTATTTT
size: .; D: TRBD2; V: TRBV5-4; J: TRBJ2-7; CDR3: CASSDGLANLYEQYF; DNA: TGTGCCAGCAGCGATGGACTAGCGAATTTGTACGAGCAGTACTTC
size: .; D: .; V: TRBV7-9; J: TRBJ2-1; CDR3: CASSLSFGLDNEQFF; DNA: TGTGCCAGCAGCTTAAGCTTTGGGCTAGACAATGAGCAGTTCTTC
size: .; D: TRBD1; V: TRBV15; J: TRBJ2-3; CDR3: CATSRDRWTGVTDTQYF; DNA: TGTGCCACCAGCAGAGATCGGTGGACAGGGGTCACAGATACGCAGTATTTT
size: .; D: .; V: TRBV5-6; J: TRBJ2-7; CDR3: CASSGGGEQYF; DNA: TGTGCCAGCAGCGGTGGTGGCGAGCAGTACTTC
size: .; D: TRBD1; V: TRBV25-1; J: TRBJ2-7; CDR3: CASSARRDRGYEQYF; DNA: TGTGCCAGCAGTGCCCGCCGGGACAGGGGCTACGAGCAGTACTTC
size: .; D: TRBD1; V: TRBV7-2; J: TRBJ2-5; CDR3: CASSAPQGALETQYF; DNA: TGTGCCAGCAGCGCCCCCCAGGGGGCGTTGGAGACCCAGTACTTC
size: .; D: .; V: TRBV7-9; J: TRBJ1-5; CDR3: CASSQTDQPQHF; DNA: TGTGCCAGCAGCCAGACAGACCAGCCCCAGCATTTT